This T cell receptor (beta chain) was sequenced in a study of radiotherapy plus CTLA-4 blockade in lung cancer. Study-wide context: Under 20% of patients responded objectively, and about 30% achieved disease control.

The repertoire was sequenced with immunoSEQ multiplex PCR; TCRdb's copy has only in-frame clones and lacks some. The sample holds around 70,000 clones, about 83% seen once. Regarding the study as a whole: Reports state that early shifts in blood T cell clones, with interferon-beta, best predicted response. Peripheral blood showed expansion of tumor-derived TCR clones after radiotherapy and ipilimumab.

To note about this clone: No antigen is known for it.

With 1 base clipped from V and 4 bases from J, the junction kept 3 bases outside the gene matches. The CDR3 sequence is 15 residues long. The germline CDR1 and CDR2 sequences are SGHRS and YFSETQ. The sequence was obtained from a human donor with non-small cell lung cancer who had a partial response to radiotherapy plus ipilimumab. The material sequenced was peripheral blood, taken from a patient treated with radiotherapy plus ipilimumab. J is TRBJ1-3 and V is TRBV5-1, with 9 bases aligning to TRBD1. For the CDR3, the DNA is TGCGCCAGCAGCTTGACGGGGACAGGGGGAAACACCATATATTTT. Protein product: CASSLTGTGGNTIYF.